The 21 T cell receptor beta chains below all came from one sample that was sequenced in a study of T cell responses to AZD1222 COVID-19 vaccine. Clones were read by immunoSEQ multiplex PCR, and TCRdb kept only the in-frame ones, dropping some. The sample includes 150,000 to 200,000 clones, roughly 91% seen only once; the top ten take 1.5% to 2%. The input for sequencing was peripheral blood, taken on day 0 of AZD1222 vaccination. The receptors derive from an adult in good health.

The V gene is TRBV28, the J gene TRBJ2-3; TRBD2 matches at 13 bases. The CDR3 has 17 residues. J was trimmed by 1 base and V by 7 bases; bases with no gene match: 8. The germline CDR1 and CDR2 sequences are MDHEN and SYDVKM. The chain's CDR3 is CASKFTSGRAGTDTQYF. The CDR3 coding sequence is TGTGCCAGCAAGTTTACTAGCGGGAGGGCAGGCACAGATACGCAGTATTTT.

CDR3 loop: CASSQGLAGGYNEQFF. The CDR3 region has the DNA TGTGCCAGCAGCCAAGGGCTAGCGGGAGGGTACAATGAGCAGTTCTTC. This chain uses TRBV14 with TRBJ2-1; the match to TRBD2 covers 12 bases. The CDR3 is 16 residues long. V was clipped by 1 base and J by 4 bases; unmatched bases: 2. The V gene's germline CDR1 is SGHDN and CDR2 FVKESK.

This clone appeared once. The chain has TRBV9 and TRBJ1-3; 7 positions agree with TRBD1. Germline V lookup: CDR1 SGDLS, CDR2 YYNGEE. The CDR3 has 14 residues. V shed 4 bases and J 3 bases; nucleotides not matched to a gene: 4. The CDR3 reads CASSPGQYGNTIYF. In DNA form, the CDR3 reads TGTGCCAGCAGCCCGGGACAGTATGGAAACACCATATATTTT.

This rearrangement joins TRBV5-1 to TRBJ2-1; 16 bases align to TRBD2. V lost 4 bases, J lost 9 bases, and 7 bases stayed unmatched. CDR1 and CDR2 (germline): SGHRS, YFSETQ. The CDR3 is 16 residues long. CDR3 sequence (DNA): TGCGCCAGCAGCCCGGGACTAGCGGGAGGGCCAGGTGAGCAGTTCTTC. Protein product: CASSPGLAGGPGEQFF.

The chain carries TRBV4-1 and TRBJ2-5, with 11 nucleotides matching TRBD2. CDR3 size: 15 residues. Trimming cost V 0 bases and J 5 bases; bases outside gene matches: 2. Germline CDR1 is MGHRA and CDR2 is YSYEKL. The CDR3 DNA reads TGCGCCAGCAGCCAAGATCCTAGCGGGGGGGAGACCCAGTACTTC. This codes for CASSQDPSGGETQYF.

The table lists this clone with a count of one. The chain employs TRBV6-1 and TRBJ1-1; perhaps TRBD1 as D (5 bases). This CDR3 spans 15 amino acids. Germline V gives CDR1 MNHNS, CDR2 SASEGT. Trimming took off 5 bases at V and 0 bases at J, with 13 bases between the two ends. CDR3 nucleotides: TGTGCCAGCAGTTGGGCAGGGTCGATGAACACTGAAGCTTTCTTT. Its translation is CASSWAGSMNTEAFF.

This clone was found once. Written as DNA, the CDR3 is TGTGCCAGCAGCTTAACTAGACATGATGAGCAGTTCTTC. Translation: CASSLTRHDEQFF. This sequence joins TRBV7-3 and TRBJ2-1; D gene unclear. V was clipped by 0 bases and J by 8 bases, with 8 bases between them. The CDR3 consists of 13 residues. CDR1 is SGHTA and CDR2 is FQGTGA in the germline V gene. Drawing the rest from reference TRBV7-3 and TRBJ2-1, the complete variable domain is GAGVSQTPSNKVTEKGKYVELRCDPISGHTALYWYRQSLGQGPEFLIYFQGTGAADDSGLPNDRFFAVRPEGSVSTLKIQRTERGDSAVYLCASSLTRHDEQFFGPGTRLTVL.

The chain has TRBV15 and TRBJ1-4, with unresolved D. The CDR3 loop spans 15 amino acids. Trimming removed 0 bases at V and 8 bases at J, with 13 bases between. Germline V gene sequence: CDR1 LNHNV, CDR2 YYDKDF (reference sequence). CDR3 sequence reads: CATSRDLAGGEKLFF. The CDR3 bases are TGTGCCACCAGCAGAGATCTGGCAGGAGGCGAAAAACTGTTTTTT.

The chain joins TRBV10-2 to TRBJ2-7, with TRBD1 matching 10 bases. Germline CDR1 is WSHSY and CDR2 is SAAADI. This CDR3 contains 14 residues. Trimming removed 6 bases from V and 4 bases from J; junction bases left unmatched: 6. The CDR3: CASRPGQGLYEQYF. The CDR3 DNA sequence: TGCGCCAGCAGACCGGGACAGGGGTTGTACGAGCAGTACTTC.

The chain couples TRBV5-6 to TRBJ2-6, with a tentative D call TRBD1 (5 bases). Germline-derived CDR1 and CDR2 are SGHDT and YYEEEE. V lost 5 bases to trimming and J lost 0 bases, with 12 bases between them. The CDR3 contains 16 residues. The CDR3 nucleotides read TGTGCCAGCAGGTTTTACAGGAGCTCTGGGGCCAACGTCCTGACTTTC. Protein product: CASRFYRSSGANVLTF.

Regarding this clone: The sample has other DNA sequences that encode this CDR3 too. The CDR3 loop reads CASSLGWSDTEAFF. The CDR3 nucleotides read TGCGCCAGCAGCTTGGGGTGGTCAGACACTGAAGCTTTCTTT. The genes are TRBV5-1 and TRBJ1-1; D gene unclear. CDR3 length: 14 amino acids. Trimming stripped 0 bases from V and 3 bases from J, with 9 bases between. CDR1 is SGHRS, CDR2 YFSETQ, per germline.

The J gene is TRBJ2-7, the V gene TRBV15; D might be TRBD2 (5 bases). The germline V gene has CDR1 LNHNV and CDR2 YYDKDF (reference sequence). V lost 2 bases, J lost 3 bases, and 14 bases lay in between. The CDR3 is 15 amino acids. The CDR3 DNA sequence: TGTGCCACCAGCAGAATCCGCGGGCAGTACTACGAGCAGTACTTC. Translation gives CATSRIRGQYYEQYF.

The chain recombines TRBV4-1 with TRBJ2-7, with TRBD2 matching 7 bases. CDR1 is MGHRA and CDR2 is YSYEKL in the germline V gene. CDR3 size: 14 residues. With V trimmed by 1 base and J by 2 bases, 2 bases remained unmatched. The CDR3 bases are TGCGCCAGCAGCCAAGGGGGACTAACCTACGAGCAGTACTTC. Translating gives CASSQGGLTYEQYF.

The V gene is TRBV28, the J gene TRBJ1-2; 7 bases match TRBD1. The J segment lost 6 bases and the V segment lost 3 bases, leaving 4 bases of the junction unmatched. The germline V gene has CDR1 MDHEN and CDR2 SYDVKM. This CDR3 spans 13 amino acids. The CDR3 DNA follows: TGTGCCAGCAGTTTCCCTCAGGGGGATGGCTACACCTTC. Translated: CASSFPQGDGYTF.

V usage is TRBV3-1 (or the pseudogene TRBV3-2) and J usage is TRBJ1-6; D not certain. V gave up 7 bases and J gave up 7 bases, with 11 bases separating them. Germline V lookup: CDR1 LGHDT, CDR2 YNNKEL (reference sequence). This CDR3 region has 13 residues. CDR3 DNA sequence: TGTGCCAGCACACCCGGAAGGAATTCACCCCTCCACTTT. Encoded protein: CASTPGRNSPLHF.

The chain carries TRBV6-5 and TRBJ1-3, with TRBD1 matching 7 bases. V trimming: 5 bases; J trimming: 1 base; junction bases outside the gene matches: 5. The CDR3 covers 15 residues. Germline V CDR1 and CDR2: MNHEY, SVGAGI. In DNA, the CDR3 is TGTGCCAGCAGTCCTGACAGGGTATCTGGAAACACCATATATTTT. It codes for CASSPDRVSGNTIYF.

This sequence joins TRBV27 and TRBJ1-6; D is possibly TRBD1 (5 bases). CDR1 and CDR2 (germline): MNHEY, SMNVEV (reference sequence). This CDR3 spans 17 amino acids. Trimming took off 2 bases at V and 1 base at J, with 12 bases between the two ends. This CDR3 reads CASSLEMGDSYNSPLHF. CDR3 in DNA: TGTGCCAGCAGTTTAGAAATGGGGGATTCCTATAATTCACCCCTCCACTTT.

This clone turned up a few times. The CDR3 DNA follows: TGTGCCAGCAGTTTATCCCCGAACACCGGGGAGCTGTTTTTT. Its translation is CASSLSPNTGELFF. The chain couples TRBV27 to TRBJ2-2; no definite D call. The CDR3 extends over 14 amino acids. V gave up 0 bases and J gave up 0 bases, with 2 bases separating them. Per the germline V gene, CDR1 is MNHEY and CDR2 is SMNVEV (reference sequence).

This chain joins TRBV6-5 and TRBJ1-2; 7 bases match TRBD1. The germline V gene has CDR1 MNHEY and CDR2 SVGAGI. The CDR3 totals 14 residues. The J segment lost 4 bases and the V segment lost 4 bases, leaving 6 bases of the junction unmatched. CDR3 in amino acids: CASSLKTGIYGYTF. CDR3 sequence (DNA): TGTGCCAGCAGTTTAAAGACAGGGATCTATGGCTACACCTTC.

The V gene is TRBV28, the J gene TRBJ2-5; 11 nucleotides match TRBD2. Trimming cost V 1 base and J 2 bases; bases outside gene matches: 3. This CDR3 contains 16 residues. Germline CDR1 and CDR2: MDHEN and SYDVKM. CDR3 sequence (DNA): TGTGCCAGCAGTTTATTTTTAGCGGGAGGGCAAGAGACCCAGTACTTC. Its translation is CASSLFLAGGQETQYF.

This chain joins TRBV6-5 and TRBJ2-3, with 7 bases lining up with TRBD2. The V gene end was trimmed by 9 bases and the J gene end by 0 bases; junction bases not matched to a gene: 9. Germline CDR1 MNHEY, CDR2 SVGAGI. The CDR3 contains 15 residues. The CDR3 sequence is CASTALAASTDTQYF. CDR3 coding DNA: TGTGCCAGTACCGCTCTAGCGGCTAGCACAGATACGCAGTATTTT.